The present T cell receptor (beta chain) was sequenced within a study of beta chain features in type 1 diabetes. This CDR3 is 14 amino acids long. CDR1 and CDR2 from the germline V gene are MNHNY and SVGAGI (reference sequence). V was pared by 6 bases and J by 4 bases, with 1 base of the junction left unmatched. General study findings and limits: There were fewer insertions and more deletions at the VDJ junctions of type 1 diabetes patients.

Sequencing targeted expressed TCRB transcripts, as all isolated RNA had been reverse transcribed. Measured with immunoSEQ multiplex PCR; TCRdb has only the in-frame clones, and not every one. The repertoire holds nearly 250,000 clones, with around an eighth as singletons. This clone was seen only a few times. Its target is unknown. The specimen sequenced was naive CD4+ T cells from blood. The rearrangement joins TRBV6-6 to TRBJ2-2; TRBD1 aligns across 11 bases. The clonotype comes from a woman aged 40 to 50 in good health. CDR3 DNA: TGTGCCAGCAGCGGGACAGGGGGCACCGGGGAGCTGTTTTTT. This translates into CASSGTGGTGELFF.